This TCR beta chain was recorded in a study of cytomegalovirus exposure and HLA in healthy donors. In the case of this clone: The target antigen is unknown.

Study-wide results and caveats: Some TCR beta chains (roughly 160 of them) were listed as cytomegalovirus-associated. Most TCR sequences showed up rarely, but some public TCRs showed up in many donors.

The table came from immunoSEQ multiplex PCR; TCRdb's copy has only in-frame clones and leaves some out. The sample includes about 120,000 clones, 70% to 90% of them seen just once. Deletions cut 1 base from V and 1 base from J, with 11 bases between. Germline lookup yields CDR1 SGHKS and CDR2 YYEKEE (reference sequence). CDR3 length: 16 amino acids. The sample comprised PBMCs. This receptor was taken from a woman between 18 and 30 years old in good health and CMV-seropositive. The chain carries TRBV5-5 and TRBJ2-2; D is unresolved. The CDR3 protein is CASSLSQVQNTGELFF. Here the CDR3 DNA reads TGTGCCAGCAGCTTGAGCCAGGTACAGAACACCGGGGAGCTGTTTTTT.